A selection of T cell receptor gamma chains follows, all from one sample in a study of Vδ1+ human thymocytes. TCRdb used CATT to re-call clones from the multiplex PCR reads. In the table there are about 27,000 gamma-chain clones, 20% to 25% of which are singletons. Sample: Vdelta1+ gamma-delta thymocytes from the thymus. These receptors were taken from a boy in the first two years of life who had congenital heart surgery. CDR3s include the opening cysteine and the closing phenylalanine or tryptophan. The order of the fields is J gene, clone size, V gene, CDR3 DNA, CDR3 protein. Rows give clone size only sometimes, using once, few, many, or a class for an expanded clone.

TRGJ1/TRGJ2	few	TRGV4	TGTGCCACCTGGGACCCCCGATATAAGAAACTCTTT	CATWDPRYKKLF
TRGJ1/TRGJ2	.	TRGV9	TGTGCCTTGTGGGAGGTGTGCCTGATGCGGAAGAAACTCTTT	CALWEVCLMRKKLF
TRGJ1/TRGJ2	few	TRGV8	TGTGCCACCTGGGATAGTTCGAATTATTATAAGAAACTCTTT	CATWDSSNYYKKLF
TRGJ1/TRGJ2	.	TRGV8	TGTGCCACCTGGGATAGGGGGGATTATAAGAAACTCTTT	CATWDRGDYKKLF
TRGJ1/TRGJ2	.	TRGV4	TGTGCCACCCGTGATAAGAAACTCTTT	CATRDKKLF
TRGJ1/TRGJ2	.	TRGV4	TGTGCCACCTGGGGGGTGCGTTATAAGAAACTCTTT	CATWGVRYKKLF
TRGJ1/TRGJ2	few	TRGV9	TGTGCCTTGTGGGAGGTCCGAAGACCTTATTATAAGAAACTCTTT	CALWEVRRPYYKKLF
TRGJ1/TRGJ2	.	TRGV9	TGTGCCTTGTGGGAGGTCGGGAATTATTATAAGAAACTCTTT	CALWEVGNYYKKLF
TRGJP1	.	TRGV4	TGTGCCACCTGGGATGGGCGTGCTGGTTGGTTCAAGATATTT	CATWDGRAGWFKIF
TRGJP1	.	TRGV3	TGTGCCACCTGGGACAGGCGTGTCACTGGTTGGTTCAAGATATTT	CATWDRRVTGWFKIF
TRGJP2	.	TRGV2	TGTGCCACCTGGGACGTACCTTTGACGTTT	CATWDVPLTF
TRGJ1/TRGJ2	.	TRGV5	TGTGCCACCTGGGACAGGCGGGAGGATTATTATAAGAAACTCTTT	CATWDRREDYYKKLF
TRGJ1/TRGJ2	.	TRGV2	TGTGCCACCTGGGACGGGCTCAGGAAACTCTTT	CATWDGLRKLF
TRGJ1/TRGJ2	.	TRGV2	TGTGCCACCTGGGACGGGTACGCTTATTATAAGAAACTCTTT	CATWDGYAYYKKLF
TRGJ1/TRGJ2	.	TRGV2	TGTGCCACCTGGGACGGGCGGTGGAAGAAACTCTTT	CATWDGRWKKLF
TRGJ1/TRGJ2	few	TRGV4	TGTGCCACCTGGGATTATAAAAAGAAACTCTTT	CATWDYKKKLF
TRGJ1/TRGJ2	few	TRGV9	TGTGCCTTGTGGGAGGCGCTCCAGTCGCATTATTATAAGAAACTCTTT	CALWEALQSHYYKKLF
TRGJ1/TRGJ2	.	TRGV9	TGTGCCTTGTGGGAACCTGGAGGGAATTATTATAAGAAACTCTTT	CALWEPGGNYYKKLF
TRGJ1/TRGJ2	once	TRGV2	TGTGCCACCTGGGACGGGCGGCAGGATTATTATAAGAAACTCTTT	CATWDGRQDYYKKLF
TRGJ1/TRGJ2	.	TRGV9	TGTGCCTTGTGGGTTTGGTATAAGAAACTCTTT	CALWVWYKKLF
TRGJ1/TRGJ2	.	TRGV9	TGTGCCTTGTGGGAGGTTGGTGTTACAACCGGGATTAATTATAAGAAACTCTTT	CALWEVGVTTGINYKKLF
TRGJ1/TRGJ2	.	TRGV5	TGTGCCACCTGGGACAGGACCTTTGATTATAAGAAACTCTTT	CATWDRTFDYKKLF
TRGJ1/TRGJ2	few	TRGV9	TGTGCCTTGTGGGATCTGTATTATTATAAGAAACTCTTT	CALWDLYYYKKLF
TRGJ1/TRGJ2	once	TRGV5	TGTGCCACCTGGGACAGGGCCGTTGTACGGGGGAAACTCTTT	CATWDRAVVRGKLF
TRGJP2	.	TRGV4	TGTGCCACCTGGGATGGGCTTCGGTTTTGGATCAAGACGTTT	CATWDGLRFWIKTF
TRGJ1/TRGJ2	.	TRGV9	TGTGCCTTGTGGGAGTTAGAAACGAATTATTATAAGAAACTCTTT	CALWELETNYYKKLF
TRGJ1/TRGJ2	few	TRGV4	TGTGCCACCTGGGATATTTCAGCGGAATATAAGAAACTCTTT	CATWDISAEYKKLF